These T cell receptor beta chains were read from a single sample in a study of blood T cell repertoires in COVID-19. Sequenced by immunoSEQ multiplex PCR; TCRdb stores in-frame clones only, minus some. The data hold some 39,000 clones, with around 85% observed a single time. Sequenced input: peripheral blood. These receptors all come from a man aged 60 to 75 with acute or convalescent COVID-19. CDR3s include the opening cysteine and the closing phenylalanine or tryptophan. The D gene is left open where the match is weak. Expanded clones are given a class, and other clones once, few, many or no size at all.

size	J	D	V	DNA	CDR3
.	TRBJ1-3	.	TRBV11-2	TGTGCCAGCAGCCCGACAGGATCGTTAGGCGACACCATATATTTT	CASSPTGSLGDTIYF
few	TRBJ2-3	TRBD1	TRBV30	TGTGCCTGGCTTGCGGGAAGGACAGGGTCCGATACGCAGTATTTT	CAWLAGRTGSDTQYF
.	TRBJ1-5	.	TRBV5-8	TGTGCCACCGCGGGGCAGAGCAATCAGCCCCAGCATTTT	CATAGQSNQPQHF
.	TRBJ1-5	TRBD1	TRBV28	TGTGCCACCGACGCTCAACAGGGGAGGAGGCAGCCCCAGCATTTT	CATDAQQGRRQPQHF
.	TRBJ2-7	TRBD1	TRBV6-1	TGTGCCAGCAGTGAAATGACAGGGCCTACCTACGAGCAGTACTTC	CASSEMTGPTYEQYF
.	TRBJ1-4	TRBD1	TRBV5-5	TGTGCCAGCAGCTCGGGGGACAGGACAACTAATGAAAAACTGTTTTTT	CASSSGDRTTNEKLFF
.	TRBJ1-1	.	TRBV3-1/TRBV3-2	TGTGCCAGCAGTCAAAACCGGGGGTCCGGGTTCACTGAAGCTTTCTTT	CASSQNRGSGFTEAFF
few	TRBJ2-7	.	TRBV7-2	TGTGCCAGCAGTCCGGACTGGTGGTTGTCCTACGAGCAGTACTTC	CASSPDWWLSYEQYF
.	TRBJ2-1	TRBD2	TRBV19	TGTGCCAGTAGTTTACACTATAGCGCGGGGGGGTACAATGAGCAGTTCTTC	CASSLHYSAGGYNEQFF
.	TRBJ2-7	TRBD1	TRBV5-1	TGCGCCAGCAGCTCGAGGACCGGGACAGGGGTTCAGCAGTACTTC	CASSSRTGTGVQQYF
.	TRBJ1-1	.	TRBV7-9	TGTGCCAGCAGCTCCATGGGCCCAGCGAACACTGAAGCTTTCTTT	CASSSMGPANTEAFF
.	TRBJ2-7	.	TRBV4-3	TGCGCCAGCAGCCAAGCAGTGTTCCCCCTCTACGAGCAGTACTTC	CASSQAVFPLYEQYF
.	TRBJ1-5	.	TRBV7-8	TGTGCCAGCAGCCAGTTAGCGGCCCTTTCCAATCAGCCCCAGCATTTT	CASSQLAALSNQPQHF
.	TRBJ2-5	TRBD1	TRBV11-2	TGTGCCAGCAGCTTCACAGGGGAAGAGACCCAGTACTTC	CASSFTGEETQYF
few	TRBJ2-3	TRBD2	TRBV5-6	TGTGCCAGCAGCTTGAGCCCTAGCGGGGGGACGGGGGATACGCAGTATTTT	CASSLSPSGGTGDTQYF
.	TRBJ2-7	.	TRBV4-1	TGCGCCAGCAGCCAAGACCCAGGGCAGTACGAGCAGTACTTC	CASSQDPGQYEQYF
.	TRBJ2-1	.	TRBV7-2	TGTGCCAGCAGCCCACCACCTGGAGGATACAATGAGCAGTTCTTC	CASSPPPGGYNEQFF
once	TRBJ2-3	TRBD1	TRBV7-3	TGTGCCAGCAGCTTAGGGACAGGGTCGAGTAAGCAGTATTTT	CASSLGTGSSKQYF
.	TRBJ1-1	.	TRBV11-2	TGTGCCAGCAGCTTAGGCGCAGGTATACCAGCTGAAGCTTTCTTT	CASSLGAGIPAEAFF
.	TRBJ1-6	TRBD1	TRBV30	TGTGCCTGGAGTGTAGGGGGCGATAATTCACCCCTCCACTTT	CAWSVGGDNSPLHF
.	TRBJ2-1	.	TRBV2	TGTGCCAGCAGTGAGGCGAGGATGATCTCCTACAATGAGCAGTTCTTC	CASSEARMISYNEQFF
.	TRBJ2-1	.	TRBV5-1	TGCGCCAGCAGCTTGGGACTAGAGTTGGATGAGCAGTTCTTC	CASSLGLELDEQFF
.	TRBJ1-1	TRBD1	TRBV7-9	TGTGCCAGCACCGTGGGACAGGGTACTGAAGCTTTCTTT	CASTVGQGTEAFF
.	TRBJ2-3	.	TRBV5-1	TGCGCCAGCAGCTTGTTCCGGGCCGTGGACTCCAGTAGCACAGATACGCAGTATTTT	CASSLFRAVDSSSTDTQYF
.	TRBJ2-7	.	TRBV30	TGTGCCTGGTTGGACTTCAACTCCTACGAGCAGTACTTC	CAWLDFNSYEQYF
.	TRBJ2-1	.	TRBV5-1	TGCGCCAGCAGCCAAGATGACAGTTCCCCCTCCTACAATGAGCAGTTCTTC	CASSQDDSSPSYNEQFF
.	TRBJ1-1	.	TRBV19	TGTGCCAGTAGTATAGTCCTACAGGTCATGAACACTGAAGCTTTCTTT	CASSIVLQVMNTEAFF
.	TRBJ2-3	TRBD1	TRBV7-8	TGTGCCAGCAGCTTAATGACAGGGGCGTACACAGATACGCAGTATTTT	CASSLMTGAYTDTQYF
.	TRBJ2-2	TRBD2	TRBV6-5	TGTGCCAGCAGTTACGTTGGGCTAGCGGACACCGGGGAGCTGTTTTTT	CASSYVGLADTGELFF
.	TRBJ1-1	TRBD1	TRBV18	TGTGCCAGCTCGCAGGACACAGGGGTGGTGGCTTTCTTT	CASSQDTGVVAFF
few	TRBJ2-7	.	TRBV27	TGTGCCAGCAGTTTCACCCTCGGAGGGCAGGATTATACCTACGAGCAGTACTTC	CASSFTLGGQDYTYEQYF
.	TRBJ2-1	.	TRBV19	TGTGCCAGTAGTACAAGGGAAGGGGTTTTCTTC	CASSTREGVFF
once	TRBJ1-5	TRBD1	TRBV6-5	TGTGCCAGCAGCTTACCTAAGACAGGGAGTCAGCCCCAGCATTTT	CASSLPKTGSQPQHF
.	TRBJ1-4	TRBD1	TRBV5-6	TGTGCCAGCAGCATCCCGGGACAGGGAGATGAAAAACTGTTTTTT	CASSIPGQGDEKLFF
.	TRBJ2-4	.	TRBV6-6	TGTGCCAGCAGAGGGGAAGCCAAAAACATTCAGTACTTC	CASRGEAKNIQYF
.	TRBJ2-5	.	TRBV5-8	TGTGCCAGCAGCTTCCTTACTAAAACCCAGTACTTC	CASSFLTKTQYF
.	TRBJ2-7	.	TRBV5-1	TGCGCCAGCAGCTTGGGGCAGGAGGTATACGAGCAGTACTTC	CASSLGQEVYEQYF
.	TRBJ1-5	TRBD1	TRBV2	TGTGCCAGCAGAGCAGGGGGCGCGATCCAGCCCCAGCATTTT	CASRAGGAIQPQHF
.	TRBJ2-7	.	TRBV20-1	TGCAGTGCGTCCCCGTCGGGAAAGCAGTACTTC	CSASPSGKQYF
.	TRBJ2-3	TRBD2	TRBV2	TGTGCCAGCAGTGGGGCGGGGGGCCACACAGATACGCAGTATTTT	CASSGAGGHTDTQYF
once	TRBJ1-2	.	TRBV4-1	TGCGCCAGCAGCCAGAGGGGAGGGCACTATGGCTACACCTTC	CASSQRGGHYGYTF
.	TRBJ2-5	TRBD2	TRBV9	TGTGCCAGCAGCCGGGGACTAGCGGAAGAGACCCAGTACTTC	CASSRGLAEETQYF
.	TRBJ2-3	.	TRBV28	TGTGCCAGCAGAAGCGGTCCCGCGGATACGCAGTATTTT	CASRSGPADTQYF
.	TRBJ2-1	TRBD2	TRBV7-3	TGTGCCAGCAGCAAGACTAGCGGGAGTCTGAATGAGCAGTTCTTC	CASSKTSGSLNEQFF
once	TRBJ2-7	.	TRBV7-3	TGTGCCAGCAGCTTAGGACTCTCCTACGAGCAGTACTTC	CASSLGLSYEQYF
once	TRBJ1-4	TRBD1	TRBV6-1	TGTGCCAGCAGTGAAAATTCCTTGGGACAGGGGAAGGGAAAACTGTTTTTT	CASSENSLGQGKGKLFF
.	TRBJ2-1	.	TRBV7-8	TGTGCCAGCAGCCGAAAGGGACTCCCTGGGGGCAATGAGCAGTTCTTC	CASSRKGLPGGNEQFF
.	TRBJ2-1	.	TRBV27	TGTGCCAGCAGTCCCCAGGGCGGATCCTACAATGAGCAGTTCTTC	CASSPQGGSYNEQFF
.	TRBJ1-1	.	TRBV14	TGTGCCAGCAGCCCATACAGTACGGCGGCTTTCTTT	CASSPYSTAAFF
.	TRBJ1-6	.	TRBV5-6	TGTGCCAGCAGCTTGGGGGCGAGGAGGGGAGGTTCACCCCTCCACTTT	CASSLGARRGGSPLHF
.	TRBJ2-3	.	TRBV5-1	TGCGCCAGCAGCTTTGGCGGGAGCACAGATACGCAGTATTTT	CASSFGGSTDTQYF
.	TRBJ2-2	TRBD2	TRBV4-1	TGCGCCAGCAGCCAGGGACTAGCCGGGGAGCTGTTTTTT	CASSQGLAGELFF
once	TRBJ1-2	.	TRBV7-9	TGTGCCAGCAGCTTCGGACAAGGAGGGATCTATGGCTACACCTTC	CASSFGQGGIYGYTF
.	TRBJ1-4	.	TRBV3-1/TRBV3-2	TGTGCCAGCAGCCATTTACCCCCCAGCTGGGGGAGGACTAATGAAAAACTGTTTTTT	CASSHLPPSWGRTNEKLFF
.	TRBJ2-5	.	TRBV3-1/TRBV3-2	TGTGCCAGCAGCCCCCAGCGACAGAGCTCACAAGAGACCCAGTACTTC	CASSPQRQSSQETQYF
.	TRBJ2-1	.	TRBV30	TGTGCCTGGAGTGTACAGGTAAATGAGCAGTTCTTC	CAWSVQVNEQFF
.	TRBJ1-6	.	TRBV20-1	TGCAGTGCTAGTCCGAGCTCCTATAATTCACCCCTCCACTTT	CSASPSSYNSPLHF